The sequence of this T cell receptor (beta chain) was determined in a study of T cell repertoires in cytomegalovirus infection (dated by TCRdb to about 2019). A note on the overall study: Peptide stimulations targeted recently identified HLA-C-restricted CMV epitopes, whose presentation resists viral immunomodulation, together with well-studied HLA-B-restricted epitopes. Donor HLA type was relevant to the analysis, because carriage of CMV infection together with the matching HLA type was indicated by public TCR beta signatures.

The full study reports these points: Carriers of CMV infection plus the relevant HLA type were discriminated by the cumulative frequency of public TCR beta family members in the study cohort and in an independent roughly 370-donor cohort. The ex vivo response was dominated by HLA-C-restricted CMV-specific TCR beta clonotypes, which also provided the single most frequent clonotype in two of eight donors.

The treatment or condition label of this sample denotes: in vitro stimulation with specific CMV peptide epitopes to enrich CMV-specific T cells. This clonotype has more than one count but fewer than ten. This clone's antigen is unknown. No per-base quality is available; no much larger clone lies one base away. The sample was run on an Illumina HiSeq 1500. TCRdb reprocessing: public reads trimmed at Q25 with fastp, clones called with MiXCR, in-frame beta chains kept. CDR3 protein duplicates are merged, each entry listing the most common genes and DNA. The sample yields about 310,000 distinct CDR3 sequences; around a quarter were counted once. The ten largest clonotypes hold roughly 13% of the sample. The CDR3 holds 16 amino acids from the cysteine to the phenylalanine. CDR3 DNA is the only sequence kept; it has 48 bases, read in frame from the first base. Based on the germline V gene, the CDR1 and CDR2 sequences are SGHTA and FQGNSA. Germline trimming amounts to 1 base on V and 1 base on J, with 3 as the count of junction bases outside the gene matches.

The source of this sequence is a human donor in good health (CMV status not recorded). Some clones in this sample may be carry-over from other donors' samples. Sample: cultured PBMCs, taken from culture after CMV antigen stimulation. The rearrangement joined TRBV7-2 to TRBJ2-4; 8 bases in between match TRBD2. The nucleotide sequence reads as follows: TGTGCCAGCAGCTTAGAGTTAGCGGGGGCCAAAAACATTCAGTACTTC. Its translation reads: CASSLELAGAKNIQYF.